A selection of T cell receptor beta chains follows, all from one sample in a study of cytomegalovirus exposure and HLA in healthy donors. TCRdb keeps only in-frame clones here, not all; method: immunoSEQ multiplex PCR. The sample consists of 150,000 or so clones, about 65% of them appearing once. The specimen was PBMCs. The receptors derive from a man in his forties in good health and CMV-seropositive. Each CDR3 is given with its conserved first and last residue. The D gene is left open where the match is weak. A clone size is listed for some rows: how often the clone was seen (once, few, many), or a class if it is expanded.

D gene: TRBD2
J gene: TRBJ2-7
V gene: TRBV19
clone size: NA
CDR3 protein: CASSMTSLQEQYF
CDR3 DNA: TGTGCCAGTAGTATGACTAGCCTCCAGGAGCAGTACTTC

D gene: TRBD2
J gene: TRBJ2-7
V gene: TRBV5-1
clone size: few
CDR3 protein: CASSLGTRNEQYF
CDR3 DNA: TGCGCCAGCAGCTTGGGGACTAGAAACGAGCAGTACTTC

D gene: NA
J gene: TRBJ1-5
V gene: TRBV23-1
clone size: NA
CDR3 protein: CASSQSEGCGQPQHF
CDR3 DNA: TGCGCCAGCAGTCAATCGGAGGGTTGCGGTCAGCCCCAGCATTTT

D gene: TRBD2
J gene: TRBJ2-1
V gene: TRBV11-2
clone size: NA
CDR3 protein: CASSPGTSGGSDEQFF
CDR3 DNA: TGTGCCAGCAGCCCCGGGACTAGCGGGGGGTCGGATGAGCAGTTCTTC

D gene: TRBD1
J gene: TRBJ1-4
V gene: TRBV7-7
clone size: NA
CDR3 protein: CASSLGTGDEKLFF
CDR3 DNA: TGTGCTAGCAGCTTAGGGACAGGGGATGAAAAACTGTTTTTT

D gene: NA
J gene: TRBJ2-7
V gene: TRBV6-5
clone size: few
CDR3 protein: CASSYDSSYEQYF
CDR3 DNA: TGTGCCAGCAGTTATGACAGCTCCTACGAGCAGTACTTC

D gene: NA
J gene: TRBJ1-4
V gene: TRBV6-6
clone size: once
CDR3 protein: CASSYFERDEKLFF
CDR3 DNA: TGTGCCAGCAGTTACTTCGAACGGGATGAAAAACTGTTTTTT

D gene: NA
J gene: TRBJ1-1
V gene: TRBV9
clone size: NA
CDR3 protein: CASSSTGNTEAFF
CDR3 DNA: TGTGCCAGCAGCTCGACAGGCAACACTGAAGCTTTCTTT

D gene: TRBD1
J gene: TRBJ1-2
V gene: TRBV25-1
clone size: NA
CDR3 protein: CASSEDRGDGYTF
CDR3 DNA: TGTGCCAGCAGTGAAGACAGGGGCGATGGCTACACCTTC

D gene: NA
J gene: TRBJ1-2
V gene: TRBV7-2
clone size: NA
CDR3 protein: CASSLTVEGRVGGYTF
CDR3 DNA: TGTGCCAGCAGCTTAACGGTTGAGGGGAGGGTTGGTGGCTACACCTTC

D gene: NA
J gene: TRBJ2-3
V gene: TRBV15
clone size: NA
CDR3 protein: CATSRGSGGGGYDTQYF
CDR3 DNA: TGTGCCACCAGCAGGGGGTCGGGGGGCGGGGGTTACGATACGCAGTATTTT

D gene: TRBD1
J gene: TRBJ1-2
V gene: TRBV9
clone size: NA
CDR3 protein: CASSPRDRGPLYTF
CDR3 DNA: TGTGCCAGCAGCCCCCGGGACAGGGGTCCCCTCTACACCTTC

D gene: NA
J gene: TRBJ2-7
V gene: TRBV5-1
clone size: NA
CDR3 protein: CASSHQLSRGEQYF
CDR3 DNA: TGCGCCAGCAGCCATCAATTGAGCAGGGGCGAGCAGTACTTC

D gene: TRBD1
J gene: TRBJ1-1
V gene: TRBV7-9
clone size: few
CDR3 protein: CASSYDRGTEAFF
CDR3 DNA: TGTGCCAGCAGCTACGACAGGGGCACTGAAGCTTTCTTT

D gene: NA
J gene: TRBJ1-1
V gene: TRBV30
clone size: NA
CDR3 protein: CAWSSQGDTEAFF
CDR3 DNA: TGTGCCTGGAGTTCACAGGGAGACACTGAAGCTTTCTTT

D gene: NA
J gene: TRBJ2-1
V gene: TRBV19
clone size: NA
CDR3 protein: CASSIAGVRGNEQFF
CDR3 DNA: TGTGCCAGTAGTATAGCGGGGGTTCGGGGCAATGAGCAGTTCTTC

D gene: NA
J gene: TRBJ1-5
V gene: TRBV10-3
clone size: many
CDR3 protein: CASSYLMAGSNQPQHF
CDR3 DNA: TGTGCCAGCAGTTACTTGATGGCGGGGAGCAATCAGCCCCAGCATTTT

D gene: TRBD1
J gene: TRBJ2-1
V gene: TRBV5-1
clone size: NA
CDR3 protein: CASSGGDRENNEQFF
CDR3 DNA: TGCGCCAGCAGCGGCGGGGACAGGGAGAACAATGAGCAGTTCTTC

D gene: NA
J gene: TRBJ2-2
V gene: TRBV7-3
clone size: NA
CDR3 protein: CASSLRGDTGELFF
CDR3 DNA: TGTGCCAGCAGCTTAAGGGGGGACACCGGGGAGCTGTTTTTT

D gene: NA
J gene: TRBJ1-1
V gene: TRBV4-3
clone size: NA
CDR3 protein: CASSQGWGNTEAFF
CDR3 DNA: TGCGCCAGCAGCCAAGGTTGGGGCAACACTGAAGCTTTCTTT

D gene: TRBD2
J gene: TRBJ2-1
V gene: TRBV7-2
clone size: NA
CDR3 protein: CASSLELAGKFF
CDR3 DNA: TGTGCCAGCAGCTTAGAACTAGCGGGGAAGTTCTTC

D gene: TRBD1
J gene: TRBJ1-1
V gene: TRBV27
clone size: NA
CDR3 protein: CASSHSPGQVLAFF
CDR3 DNA: TGTGCCAGCAGCCATTCCCCGGGACAGGTTCTTGCTTTCTTT

D gene: TRBD2
J gene: TRBJ2-7
V gene: TRBV7-9
clone size: NA
CDR3 protein: CASSQQAGEQYF
CDR3 DNA: TGTGCCAGCAGCCAACAAGCGGGGGAGCAGTACTTC

D gene: TRBD2
J gene: TRBJ2-7
V gene: TRBV5-6
clone size: NA
CDR3 protein: CASSTGGGTLEQYF
CDR3 DNA: TGTGCCAGCAGCACGGGGGGGGGTACCCTCGAGCAGTACTTC

D gene: NA
J gene: TRBJ1-4
V gene: TRBV6-5
clone size: NA
CDR3 protein: CASSYSDGIMFF
CDR3 DNA: TGTGCCAGCAGTTATTCGGACGGGATAATGTTTTTT

D gene: TRBD1
J gene: TRBJ2-2
V gene: TRBV6-6
clone size: NA
CDR3 protein: CASSRDRGNTGELFF
CDR3 DNA: TGTGCCAGCAGCCGGGACAGGGGTAACACCGGGGAGCTGTTTTTT

D gene: NA
J gene: TRBJ2-3
V gene: TRBV7-3
clone size: few
CDR3 protein: CASRSENRGTDTQYF
CDR3 DNA: TGTGCCAGCAGGTCGGAGAACAGGGGCACAGATACGCAGTATTTT

D gene: NA
J gene: TRBJ1-1
V gene: TRBV9
clone size: NA
CDR3 protein: CASSLDTNTEAFF
CDR3 DNA: TGTGCCAGCAGCTTGGACACTAACACTGAAGCTTTCTTT

D gene: TRBD2
J gene: TRBJ2-7
V gene: TRBV7-9
clone size: once
CDR3 protein: CASSLGGGTSIYEQYF
CDR3 DNA: TGTGCCAGCAGCTTAGGCGGCGGGACTAGCATATACGAGCAGTACTTC

D gene: NA
J gene: TRBJ2-1
V gene: TRBV7-9
clone size: NA
CDR3 protein: CASSKGQNSYNEQFF
CDR3 DNA: TGTGCCAGCAGTAAAGGACAGAACTCCTACAATGAGCAGTTCTTC

D gene: NA
J gene: TRBJ1-1
V gene: TRBV27
clone size: few
CDR3 protein: CASSPARTATEAFF
CDR3 DNA: TGTGCCAGCAGTCCGGCCCGGACAGCAACTGAAGCTTTCTTT

D gene: TRBD2
J gene: TRBJ2-3
V gene: TRBV9
clone size: NA
CDR3 protein: CASSNGGSSTDTQYF
CDR3 DNA: TGTGCCAGCAGCAACGGGGGGTCTAGCACAGATACGCAGTATTTT

D gene: TRBD1
J gene: TRBJ2-7
V gene: TRBV30
clone size: NA
CDR3 protein: CAWDPGQGTHEQYF
CDR3 DNA: TGTGCCTGGGATCCGGGACAGGGTACCCACGAGCAGTACTTC

D gene: TRBD1
J gene: TRBJ2-7
V gene: TRBV4-3
clone size: NA
CDR3 protein: CASSQGDSNYEQYF
CDR3 DNA: TGCGCCAGCAGCCAAGGGGACAGTAACTACGAGCAGTACTTC

D gene: TRBD1
J gene: TRBJ1-6
V gene: TRBV9
clone size: NA
CDR3 protein: CASSLTGGSPLHF
CDR3 DNA: TGTGCCAGCAGCTTGACAGGGGGTTCACCCCTCCACTTT

D gene: NA
J gene: TRBJ2-1
V gene: TRBV4-3
clone size: NA
CDR3 protein: CASSYFGGPGNEQFF
CDR3 DNA: TGCGCCAGCAGCTATTTCGGAGGGCCTGGGAATGAGCAGTTCTTC

D gene: TRBD1
J gene: TRBJ1-1
V gene: TRBV11-3
clone size: NA
CDR3 protein: CASSLGQGPNTEAFF
CDR3 DNA: TGTGCCAGCAGCTTAGGACAGGGCCCGAACACTGAAGCTTTCTTT

D gene: TRBD1
J gene: TRBJ1-6
V gene: TRBV7-3
clone size: few
CDR3 protein: CASSVGQPSSPLHF
CDR3 DNA: TGTGCCAGCAGCGTGGGACAGCCTTCTTCACCCCTCCACTTT

D gene: NA
J gene: TRBJ1-1
V gene: TRBV5-4
clone size: few
CDR3 protein: CASSLSSPGNTEAFF
CDR3 DNA: TGTGCCAGCAGCTTGAGTTCGCCAGGGAACACTGAAGCTTTCTTT

D gene: TRBD1
J gene: TRBJ1-3
V gene: TRBV9
clone size: NA
CDR3 protein: CASSAGTGPGNTIYF
CDR3 DNA: TGTGCCAGCAGCGCCGGGACAGGGCCTGGAAACACCATATATTTT

D gene: NA
J gene: TRBJ2-1
V gene: TRBV5-8
clone size: few
CDR3 protein: CASSLGESSYNEQFF
CDR3 DNA: TGTGCCAGCAGCCTTGGGGAGAGCTCCTACAATGAGCAGTTCTTC

D gene: TRBD1
J gene: TRBJ1-1
V gene: TRBV4-1
clone size: NA
CDR3 protein: CASSQGARGEAFF
CDR3 DNA: TGCGCCAGCAGCCAAGGGGCCAGGGGGGAAGCTTTCTTT

D gene: TRBD1
J gene: TRBJ2-7
V gene: TRBV10-3
clone size: NA
CDR3 protein: CAISGTGHEQYF
CDR3 DNA: TGTGCCATCAGCGGGACAGGCCACGAGCAGTACTTC

D gene: NA
J gene: TRBJ1-1
V gene: TRBV6-1
clone size: few
CDR3 protein: CASSKPGQNTEAFF
CDR3 DNA: TGTGCCAGCAGTAAACCTGGACAGAACACTGAAGCTTTCTTT

D gene: TRBD2
J gene: TRBJ2-7
V gene: TRBV13
clone size: NA
CDR3 protein: CASSLSGTTYEQYF
CDR3 DNA: TGTGCCAGCAGCCTTAGCGGGACAACCTACGAGCAGTACTTC

D gene: TRBD2
J gene: TRBJ2-3
V gene: TRBV5-8
clone size: few
CDR3 protein: CASSWGTSVSTDTQYF
CDR3 DNA: TGTGCCAGCAGCTGGGGGACTAGCGTTAGCACAGATACGCAGTATTTT

D gene: NA
J gene: TRBJ1-4
V gene: TRBV19
clone size: NA
CDR3 protein: CASSTRRESTNEKLFF
CDR3 DNA: TGTGCCAGTAGTACCCGACGGGAATCAACTAATGAAAAACTGTTTTTT

D gene: NA
J gene: TRBJ1-2
V gene: TRBV7-2
clone size: NA
CDR3 protein: CASSPDSTNYGYTF
CDR3 DNA: TGTGCCAGCAGCCCCGACAGCACTAACTATGGCTACACCTTC

D gene: NA
J gene: TRBJ1-3
V gene: TRBV7-2
clone size: NA
CDR3 protein: CASSYGVNTIYF
CDR3 DNA: TGTGCCAGCAGCTATGGAGTGAACACCATATATTTT